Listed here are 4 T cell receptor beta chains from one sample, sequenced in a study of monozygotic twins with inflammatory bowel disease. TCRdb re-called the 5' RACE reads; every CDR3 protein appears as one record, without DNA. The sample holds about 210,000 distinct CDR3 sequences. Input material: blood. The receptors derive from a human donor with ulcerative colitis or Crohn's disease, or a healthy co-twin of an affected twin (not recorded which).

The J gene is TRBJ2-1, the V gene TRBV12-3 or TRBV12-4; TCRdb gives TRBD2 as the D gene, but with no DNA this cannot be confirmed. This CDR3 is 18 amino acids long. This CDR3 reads CASSRGTLRRGLNNEQFF.

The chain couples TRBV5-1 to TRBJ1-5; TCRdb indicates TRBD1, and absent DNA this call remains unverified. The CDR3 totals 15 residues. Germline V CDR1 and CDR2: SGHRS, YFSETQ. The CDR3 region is CASNFNTGGGQPQHF.

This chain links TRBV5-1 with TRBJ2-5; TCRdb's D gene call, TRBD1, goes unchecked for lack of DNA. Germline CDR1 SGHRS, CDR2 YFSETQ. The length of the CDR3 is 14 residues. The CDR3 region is CASRGEVGVETQYF.

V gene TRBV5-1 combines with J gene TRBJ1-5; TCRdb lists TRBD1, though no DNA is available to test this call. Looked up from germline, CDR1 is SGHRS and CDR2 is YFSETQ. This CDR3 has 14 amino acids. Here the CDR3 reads CASSLVAGGQPQHF.